Listed below are T cell receptor beta chains from one sample, sequenced in a study of OX40 agonist ivuxolimab in advanced cancers. Clones were sequenced by immunoSEQ multiplex PCR, and TCRdb holds only the in-frame ones, with some missing. The sample includes 55,000 to 70,000 clones, roughly nine tenths of them seen just once. This specimen consisted of CD4+ or CD8+ T cells sorted from blood, obtained in a trial of the OX40 agonist ivuxolimab. The receptors stem from an adult with an advanced solid tumor such as melanoma, head and neck, liver or kidney cancer. The CDR3 runs from the conserved cysteine through the conserved F or W. A D gene is named only where the DNA matches it firmly. Size is stated for part of the rows, as once, few or many counts, or as a class when the clone is expanded.

TRBJ1-3 . TRBV5-1 TRBD1 CASSLEQGAGNTIYF TGCGCCAGCAGCTTGGAACAGGGGGCTGGAAACACCATATATTTT
TRBJ1-1 . TRBV10-3 . CAISGVRWNTEAFF TGTGCCATCAGCGGGGTTAGGTGGAACACTGAAGCTTTCTTT
TRBJ2-3 . TRBV7-2 . CASSLITDTQYF TGTGCCAGCAGCTTGATCACAGATACGCAGTATTTT
TRBJ1-6 few TRBV7-6 TRBD1 CASSDNRGSNSPLHF TGTGCCAGCAGCGACAACAGGGGTAGTAATTCACCCCTCCACTTT
TRBJ2-7 . TRBV14 . CASSQDARIDYEQYF TGTGCCAGCAGCCAAGATGCCAGGATAGACTACGAGCAGTACTTC
TRBJ1-6 . TRBV6-6 . CASSYGRQIYNSPLHF TGTGCCAGCAGTTACGGTCGCCAGATTTATAATTCACCCCTCCACTTT
TRBJ2-3 . TRBV5-1 . CASFRDRTDTQYF TGCGCCAGCTTCAGGGACCGCACAGATACGCAGTATTTT
TRBJ1-1 few TRBV7-9 . CASSPDTRGAEAFF TGTGCCAGCAGCCCCGACACTCGGGGAGCTGAAGCTTTCTTT
TRBJ1-5 . TRBV19 . CASRAGASNQPQHF TGTGCCAGTAGAGCAGGGGCTAGCAATCAGCCCCAGCATTTT
TRBJ2-7 . TRBV7-8 TRBD1 CASSLGGQGAYEQYF TGTGCCAGCAGCTTAGGGGGACAGGGGGCCTACGAGCAGTACTTC
TRBJ2-5 . TRBV7-9 TRBD2 CASSLRGREQEEETQYF TGTGCCAGCAGCTTAAGAGGGAGGGAGCAAGAAGAAGAGACCCAGTACTTC
TRBJ2-5 few TRBV7-2 . CASSLATVLQETQYF TGTGCCAGCAGCTTAGCGACAGTTTTGCAAGAGACCCAGTACTTC
TRBJ2-1 . TRBV5-1 TRBD1 CASSFLRGLNEQFF TGCGCCAGCAGCTTCCTCAGGGGGCTCAATGAGCAGTTCTTC
TRBJ2-5 . TRBV5-1 . CASRFEGEETQYF TGCGCCAGCAGGTTTGAAGGGGAAGAGACCCAGTACTTC
TRBJ1-2 medium-sized TRBV10-3 TRBD1 CAISERGQGYGYTF TGTGCCATCAGTGAGAGAGGACAGGGCTATGGCTACACCTTC
TRBJ1-3 . TRBV18 . CASSTGTSGNTIYF TGTGCCAGCTCAACAGGTACCTCTGGAAACACCATATATTTT
TRBJ2-7 . TRBV6-1 TRBD1 CASSAGTGFYEQYF TGTGCCAGCAGTGCCGGGACAGGGTTCTACGAGCAGTACTTC
TRBJ2-7 . TRBV5-1 . CASRFAGSDYEQYF TGCGCCAGCAGGTTCGCGGGTTCCGACTACGAGCAGTACTTC
TRBJ1-5 . TRBV19 TRBD1 CASSKRTGGSNQPQHF TGTGCCAGTAGTAAACGGACAGGGGGTAGCAATCAGCCCCAGCATTTT
TRBJ2-5 once TRBV2 . CASSPTQETQYF TGTGCCAGCAGTCCCACTCAAGAGACCCAGTACTTC
TRBJ2-1 . TRBV7-6 TRBD2 CASSFTGLAAVNEQFF TGTGCCAGCAGCTTCACGGGACTAGCGGCTGTCAATGAGCAGTTCTTC
TRBJ1-2 . TRBV7-2 . CASSPGNYGYTF TGTGCCAGCAGCCCCGGGAACTATGGCTACACCTTC
TRBJ2-7 . TRBV4-2 . CASSQENEQYF TGTGCCAGCAGCCAAGAAAACGAGCAGTACTTC
TRBJ1-6 . TRBV2 . CASRPGGNSPLHF TGTGCCAGCAGGCCAGGCGGTAATTCACCCCTCCACTTT
TRBJ2-7 . TRBV5-4 . CASSQTAQPSYEQYF TGTGCCAGCAGCCAGACTGCGCAGCCTTCCTACGAGCAGTACTTC
TRBJ2-2 . TRBV5-6 TRBD1 CASSWTGTGELFF TGTGCCAGCAGCTGGACAGGGACCGGGGAGCTGTTTTTT
TRBJ2-2 . TRBV5-1 . CASSLKGQGSTGELFF TGCGCCAGCAGCTTGAAGGGGCAGGGAAGCACCGGGGAGCTGTTTTTT
TRBJ2-3 . TRBV5-5 . CASSPLGADTQYF TGTGCCAGCAGCCCCCTGGGTGCAGATACGCAGTATTTT
TRBJ1-5 . TRBV15 . CATSRDIGTGLHQPQHF TGTGCCACCAGCAGAGATATCGGCACAGGGCTCCATCAGCCCCAGCATTTT
TRBJ2-7 few TRBV7-6 TRBD1 CASSTTGQAGAYEQYF TGTGCCAGCAGCACCACGGGACAGGCCGGGGCCTACGAGCAGTACTTC
TRBJ1-2 . TRBV5-6 . CASATDPANNYGYTF TGTGCCAGCGCAACAGATCCCGCCAATAACTATGGCTACACCTTC
TRBJ1-1 . TRBV5-1 . CASSLGAGPFPEAFF TGCGCCAGCAGCTTGGGGGCAGGCCCCTTCCCTGAAGCTTTCTTT
TRBJ1-6 . TRBV6-1 . CASSELQPTSNSPLHF TGTGCCAGCAGTGAACTACAGCCTACGTCCAATTCACCCCTCCACTTT
TRBJ1-5 . TRBV9 . CASSVDGGGNQPQHF TGTGCCAGCAGCGTAGACGGGGGAGGCAATCAGCCCCAGCATTTT
TRBJ1-5 . TRBV2 TRBD1 CASSVGQGAWGQPQHF TGTGCCAGCAGTGTGGGACAGGGGGCATGGGGACAGCCCCAGCATTTT
TRBJ2-1 . TRBV5-4 TRBD1 CASSDRKQGALSEQFF TGTGCCAGCAGCGACCGGAAACAGGGGGCGCTCAGTGAGCAGTTCTTC
TRBJ2-1 . TRBV5-1 TRBD2 CASSLGLAGGIDEQFF TGCGCCAGCAGCTTGGGTCTAGCGGGGGGCATCGATGAGCAGTTCTTC
TRBJ2-3 . TRBV5-1 . CASSPLSTDTQYF TGCGCCAGCAGCCCACTTAGCACAGATACGCAGTATTTT
TRBJ2-1 . TRBV11-3 . CASSPNQINNEQFF TGTGCCAGCAGCCCAAATCAGATCAACAATGAGCAGTTCTTC
TRBJ2-3 once TRBV10-3 . CAIMPPGDTQYF TGTGCCATCATGCCGCCAGGGGATACGCAGTATTTT
TRBJ1-6 . TRBV11-1 . CASSLDRDNSPLHF TGTGCCAGCAGCTTAGACAGGGACAATTCACCCCTCCACTTT
TRBJ2-1 . TRBV19 TRBD2 CASSRGASGGSSYNEQFF TGTGCCAGTTCCCGTGGGGCTAGCGGGGGTAGCTCCTACAATGAGCAGTTCTTC
TRBJ2-7 . TRBV7-2 . CASSRGVGLEQYF TGTGCCAGCAGTCGAGGGGTCGGGTTGGAGCAGTACTTC
TRBJ2-1 . TRBV10-3 TRBD2 CAISTSGGNNEQFF TGTGCCATCTCGACTAGCGGGGGGAATAATGAGCAGTTCTTC
TRBJ2-7 . TRBV10-1 TRBD1 CATIDRASYEQYF TGCGCCACGATCGACAGGGCCTCCTACGAGCAGTACTTC
TRBJ2-7 few TRBV6-5 TRBD1 CASRNRGVNYEQYF TGTGCCAGCAGGAACAGGGGGGTTAACTACGAGCAGTACTTC